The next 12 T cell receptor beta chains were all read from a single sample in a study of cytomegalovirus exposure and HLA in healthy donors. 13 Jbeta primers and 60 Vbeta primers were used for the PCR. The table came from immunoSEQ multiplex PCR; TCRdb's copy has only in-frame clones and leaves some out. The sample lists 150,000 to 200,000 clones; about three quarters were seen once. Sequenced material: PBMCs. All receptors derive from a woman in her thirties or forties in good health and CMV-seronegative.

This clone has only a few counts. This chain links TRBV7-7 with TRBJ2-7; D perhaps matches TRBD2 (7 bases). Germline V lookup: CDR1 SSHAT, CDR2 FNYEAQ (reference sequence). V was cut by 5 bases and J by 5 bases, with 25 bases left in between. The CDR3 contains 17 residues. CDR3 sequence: CASSPSRARGTTHEQYF. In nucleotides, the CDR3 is TGTGCCAGCAGCCCTTCGAGAGCAAGGGGGACTACCCACGAGCAGTACTTC.

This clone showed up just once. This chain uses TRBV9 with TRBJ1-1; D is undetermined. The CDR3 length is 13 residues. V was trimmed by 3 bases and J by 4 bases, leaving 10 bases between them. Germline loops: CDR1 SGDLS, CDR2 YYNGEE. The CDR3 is CASSAVGSTEAFF. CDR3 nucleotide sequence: TGTGCCAGCAGCGCGGTCGGTAGCACTGAAGCTTTCTTT.

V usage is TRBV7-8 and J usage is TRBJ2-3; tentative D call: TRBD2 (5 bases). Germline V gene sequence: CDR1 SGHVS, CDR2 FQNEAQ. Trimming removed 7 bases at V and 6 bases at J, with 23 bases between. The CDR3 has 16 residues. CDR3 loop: CASNRGSGPVWDTQYF. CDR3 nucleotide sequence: TGTGCCAGCAACCGCGGGTCTGGCCCCGTGTGGGATACGCAGTATTTT.

The CDR3 loop is CASINTGGYYTEAFF. CDR3 sequence (DNA): TGTGCCAGTATCAATACAGGGGGATACTACACTGAAGCTTTCTTT. This chain links TRBV19 with TRBJ1-1; 8 bases map to TRBD1. This CDR3 region has 15 residues. With V trimmed by 7 bases and J by 3 bases, 10 bases remained unmatched. In germline, CDR1 is LNHDA, CDR2 SQIVND (reference sequence).

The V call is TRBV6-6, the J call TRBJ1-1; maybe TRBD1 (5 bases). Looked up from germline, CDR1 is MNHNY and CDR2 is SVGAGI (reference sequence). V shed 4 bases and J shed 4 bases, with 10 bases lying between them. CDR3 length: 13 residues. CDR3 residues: CASSWGGSTEAFF. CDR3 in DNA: TGTGCCAGCAGTTGGGGCGGGAGCACTGAAGCTTTCTTT.

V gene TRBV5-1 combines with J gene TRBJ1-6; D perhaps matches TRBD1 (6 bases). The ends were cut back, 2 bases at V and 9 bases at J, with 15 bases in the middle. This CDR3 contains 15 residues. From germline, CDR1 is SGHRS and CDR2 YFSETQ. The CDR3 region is CASSFERQGGSPLHF. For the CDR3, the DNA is TGCGCCAGCAGCTTTGAACGCCAAGGGGGTTCACCCCTCCACTTT.

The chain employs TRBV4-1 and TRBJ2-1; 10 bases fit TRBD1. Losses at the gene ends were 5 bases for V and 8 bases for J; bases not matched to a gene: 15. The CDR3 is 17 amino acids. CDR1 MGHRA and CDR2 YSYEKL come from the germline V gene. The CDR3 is CASSGYRDRGSKHEQFF. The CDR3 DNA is TGCGCCAGCAGCGGTTACCGGGACAGGGGAAGTAAGCATGAGCAGTTCTTC.

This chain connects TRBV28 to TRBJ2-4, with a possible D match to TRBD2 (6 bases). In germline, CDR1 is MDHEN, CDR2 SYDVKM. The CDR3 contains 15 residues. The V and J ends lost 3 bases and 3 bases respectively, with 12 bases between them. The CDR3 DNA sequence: TGTGCCAGCAGTTTGTGGGGGGACGGCAAAAACATTCAGTACTTC. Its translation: CASSLWGDGKNIQYF. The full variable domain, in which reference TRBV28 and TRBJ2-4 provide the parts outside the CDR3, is DVKVTQSSRYLVKRTGEKVFLECVQDMDHENMFWYRQDPGLGLRLIYFSYDVKMKEKGDIPEGYSVSREKKERFSLILESASTNQTSMYLCASSLWGDGKNIQYFGAGTRLSVL.

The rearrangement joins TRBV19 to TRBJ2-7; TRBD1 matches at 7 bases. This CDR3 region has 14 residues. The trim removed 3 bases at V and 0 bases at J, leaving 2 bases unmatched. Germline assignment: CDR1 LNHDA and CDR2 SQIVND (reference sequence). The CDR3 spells CASSMDRSSYEQYF. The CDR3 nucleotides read TGTGCCAGTAGTATGGACAGGAGCTCCTACGAGCAGTACTTC.

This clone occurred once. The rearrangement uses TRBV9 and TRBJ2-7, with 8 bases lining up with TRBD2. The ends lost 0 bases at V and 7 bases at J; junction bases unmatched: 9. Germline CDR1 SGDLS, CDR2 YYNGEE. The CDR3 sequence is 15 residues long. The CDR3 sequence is CASSVAGTRAREQYF. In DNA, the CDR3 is TGTGCCAGCAGCGTAGCCGGGACTAGGGCGAGAGAGCAGTACTTC. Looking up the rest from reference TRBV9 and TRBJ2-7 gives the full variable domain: DSGVTQTPKHLITATGQRVTLRCSPRSGDLSVYWYQQSLDQGLQFLIQYYNGEERAKGNILERFSAQQFPDLHSELNLSSLELGDSALYFCASSVAGTRAREQYFGPGTRLTVT.

DNA of the CDR3: TGTGCCAGCAGCTTATGGGGAGGCAATCAGCCCCAGCATTTT. It yields the protein CASSLWGGNQPQHF. The chain couples TRBV7-7 to TRBJ1-5, with unresolved D. Germline values: CDR1 SSHAT, CDR2 FNYEAQ (reference sequence). CDR3 size: 14 residues. Trimming cost V 2 bases and J 2 bases, with 7 bases left between them.

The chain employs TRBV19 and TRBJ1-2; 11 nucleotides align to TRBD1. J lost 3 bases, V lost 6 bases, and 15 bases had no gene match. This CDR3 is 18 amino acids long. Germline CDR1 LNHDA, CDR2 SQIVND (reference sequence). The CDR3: CASRLGTGGNPLDYGYTF. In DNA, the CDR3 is TGTGCCAGTAGACTCGGGACAGGGGGTAACCCTCTGGACTATGGCTACACCTTC.